The present entry profiles one TCR beta chain with its context. Its antigen is unknown. The assay was immunoSEQ multiplex PCR, and TCRdb's table has in-frame clones only and misses some. In the table there are approximately 45,000 clones, just over 65% of which are singletons. The CDR3 loop spans 13 amino acids. Between the trimmed V and J ends, which lost 2 bases and 5 bases, there was a span of 11 bases. Germline assignment: CDR1 SGHNT and CDR2 YYREEE (reference sequence). The data are from a study of cytotoxic CD8 clonotypes in ibrutinib-treated CLL. Study outcomes and limitations: Ibrutinib response saw clonality rise, and progression saw it return toward baseline.

Specimen: PBMCs, collected after 24 months of ibrutinib treatment. The chain couples TRBV5-4 to TRBJ2-7; either TRBD1 or TRBD2 may fit D (5 bases each). This sequence was found in a human donor with chronic lymphocytic leukemia. CDR3 protein: CASSFSRDHEQYF. CDR3 nucleotide sequence: TGTGCCAGCAGCTTCTCCAGGGACCACGAGCAGTACTTC.